The 30 T cell receptor beta chains below come from one sample, sequenced in a study of metastatic and nonmetastatic thyroid tumors. All patients were treatment-naive before thyroid surgery. TCRdb re-clonotyped the PCR reads through MiXCR. The table records 60,000 to 75,000 clones, 4% to 4.5% of them present only once. Sequenced: blood. Receptor source: a female donor with papillary thyroid cancer or a benign thyroid nodule (not recorded which). Some clones in this sample may be carry-over from other donors' samples.

This clone has a handful of counts. This rearrangement joins TRBV6-1 to TRBJ1-5, with D perhaps matching TRBD1 (6 bases). The CDR3 runs to 15 residues. Germline V gene lookup returns CDR1 MNHNS and CDR2 SASEGT. V dropped 6 bases and J dropped 0 bases, with 12 bases sitting between them. CDR3 nucleotides: TGTGCCAGCAGCACAGGGCCCGATAGCAATCAGCCCCAGCATTTT. Residues: CASSTGPDSNQPQHF.

The V gene is TRBV6-1, the J gene TRBJ2-7; D unresolved. Trimming left V 6 bases short and J 0 bases short, with 6 bases between. The CDR3 is 12 amino acids. CDR1 is MNHNS and CDR2 is SASEGT in the germline V gene. CDR3: CASSRNSYEQYF. As DNA, the CDR3 is TGTGCCAGCAGCCGTAACTCCTACGAGCAGTACTTC.

This clone was recorded at least ten times. The rearrangement links TRBV19 to TRBJ2-7, with 8 bases identical to TRBD2. CDR3 size: 14 residues. The trim removed 5 bases at V and 2 bases at J, leaving 5 bases unmatched. Germline loops: CDR1 LNHDA, CDR2 SQIVND (reference sequence). CDR3 nucleotides: TGTGCCAGTAGTTACAGCGGGAGAGCCTACGAGCAGTACTTC. This gives the protein CASSYSGRAYEQYF. The full variable domain, with the rest looked up from reference TRBV19 and TRBJ2-7, is DGGITQSPKYLFRKEGQNVTLSCEQNLNHDAMYWYRQDPGQGLRLIYYSQIVNDFQKGDIAEGYSVSREKKESFPLTVTSAQKNPTAFYLCASSYSGRAYEQYFGPGTRLTVT.

The chain uses TRBV6-2 or TRBV6-3 and TRBJ2-2; 10 nucleotides match TRBD2. V gave up 7 bases and J gave up 1 base; unmatched junction bases: 3. This CDR3 has 15 residues. In germline, CDR1 is MNHEY, CDR2 SVGEGT. The CDR3 loop is CASNLAGGNTGELFF. Written as DNA, the CDR3 is TGTGCCAGCAACTTAGCGGGGGGGAACACCGGGGAGCTGTTTTTT.

In this sample, this clone turned up many times. The J gene is TRBJ2-7, the V gene TRBV6-1; the D gene is possibly TRBD1 (6 bases). V was cut by 6 bases and J by 3 bases, with 18 bases left in between. The CDR3 has 15 amino acids. Per germline, CDR1 MNHNS and CDR2 SASEGT. The CDR3 DNA reads as TGTGCCAGCAGGGAATCCCGGGACACCCACTACGAGCAGTACTTC. This encodes CASRESRDTHYEQYF.

This clone came up many times. V gene TRBV11-2 combines with J gene TRBJ1-4, with a possible D match to TRBD1 (6 bases). Per the germline V gene, CDR1 is SGHAT and CDR2 is FQNNGV. Trimming took 5 bases from V and 11 from J, leaving 12 bases between them. This CDR3 is 12 amino acids long. The CDR3 coding sequence is TGTGCCAGCAGCCCCAGAGGGGGGAAACTGTTTTTT. Its translation: CASSPRGGKLFF.

Ten or more counts support this clone. This chain connects TRBV6-2 or TRBV6-3 to TRBJ2-3; maybe TRBD2 (6 bases). Trimming removed 0 bases from V and 0 bases from J, with 7 bases in between. This CDR3 comprises 15 residues. Germline V gives CDR1 MNHEY, CDR2 SVGEGT. CDR3 nucleotides: TGTGCCAGCAGTTACTCTAGCGGTAGCACAGATACGCAGTATTTT. Its protein is CASSYSSGSTDTQYF.

In regard to this clone: Possible read error: a much larger clone is one base away. The chain uses TRBV14 and TRBJ2-3; 7 bases match TRBD1. The CDR3 spans 15 residues. Germline assignment: CDR1 SGHDN and CDR2 FVKESK. V lost 1 base, J lost 4 bases, and 5 bases stayed unmatched. This chain's CDR3 is CASSQVGTVPDTQYF. DNA of the CDR3: TGTGCCAGCAGCCAAGTGGGGACAGTCCCAGATACGCAGTATTTT.

This clone came up many times. The CDR3 coding sequence is TGTGCCAGCAGCCACTATCCGGAGCGAATAACTGAAGCTTTCTTT. Protein: CASSHYPERITEAFF. J is TRBJ1-1 and V is TRBV6-1, with no clear D. The CDR3 runs to 15 residues. Germline CDR1 and CDR2: MNHNS and SASEGT. The V end was cut by 6 bases, the J end by 5 bases, with 19 bases between.

V usage is TRBV19 and J usage is TRBJ1-6; unclear D gene. This CDR3 comprises 12 residues. Germline V lookup: CDR1 LNHDA, CDR2 SQIVND (reference sequence). The germline V and J ends were trimmed by 7 bases and 10 bases, with 11 bases remaining between them. CDR3 DNA sequence: TGTGCCAGTACCCTAGGTTTATCACCCCTCCACTTT. Translation gives CASTLGLSPLHF. The full variable domain, in which reference TRBV19 and TRBJ1-6 provide the parts outside the CDR3, is DGGITQSPKYLFRKEGQNVTLSCEQNLNHDAMYWYRQDPGQGLRLIYYSQIVNDFQKGDIAEGYSVSREKKESFPLTVTSAQKNPTAFYLCASTLGLSPLHFGNGTRLTVT.

There are many counts of this clone. CDR3 bases: TGTGCCAGCAGCCCGACGACGCAGGGGCGTGAAAAACTGTTTTTT. This gives the protein CASSPTTQGREKLFF. This chain links TRBV5-6 with TRBJ1-4; TRBD1 might be the D (6 bases). Trimming stripped 4 bases from V and 7 bases from J, with 17 bases between. The CDR3 spans 15 residues. Per germline, CDR1 SGHDT and CDR2 YYEEEE.

This clone was seen only a few times. The rearrangement joins TRBV19 to TRBJ1-5; D may be TRBD1 (6 bases). The better agreement between TRBJ2-3 and the DNA end casts doubt on the J call. Germline lookup yields CDR1 LNHDA and CDR2 SQIVND (reference sequence). This CDR3 has 13 residues. The CDR3 nucleotides read TGTGCCAGTAGTATGACAGGTGGTCAGCCCCAGTATTTT. As protein: CASSMTGGQPQYF.

This clone was observed at least ten times. This chain connects TRBV20-1 to TRBJ2-7, with D possibly matching TRBD1 (5 bases). CDR3 length equals 10 residues. Trimming cost V 8 bases and J 3 bases, with 8 bases left between them. The germline gives CDR1 DFQATT, CDR2 SNEGSKA (reference sequence). CDR3 coding DNA: TGCAGTACAGGTCGCTACGAGCAGTACTTC. Protein sequence: CSTGRYEQYF.

This clone was seen a handful of times. Relative to the germline gene, one junction end is altered; a read error may explain this. The chain combines TRBV12-3 or TRBV12-4 with TRBJ2-1; 9 bases line up with TRBD2. This CDR3 has 17 amino acids. The CDR3 DNA reads as TGTGCCAGCAGTTTTAGGACTAGCGTGAGCTCCTACAATGGGCAGTTCTTC. This encodes CASSFRTSVSSYNGQFF.

This clone was observed many times. The chain couples TRBV20-1 to TRBJ2-7, with 12 bases matching TRBD2. V was pared by 6 bases and J by 2 bases, with 2 bases of the junction left unmatched. Germline loops: CDR1 DFQATT, CDR2 SNEGSKA (reference sequence). The CDR3 totals 13 residues. The CDR3 here is CSARTSGTYEQYF. The CDR3 region has the DNA TGCAGTGCGCGGACTAGCGGGACCTACGAGCAGTACTTC.

This clone was seen only a few times. This sequence joins TRBV5-1 and TRBJ2-3; the D gene is possibly TRBD2 (6 bases). This CDR3 comprises 16 residues. From germline, CDR1 is SGHRS and CDR2 YFSETQ. The V and J ends lost 4 bases and 2 bases respectively, with 17 bases between them. The DNA of the CDR3 is TGCGCCAGCAGCACAGGACTATCTGGGATCACAGATACGCAGTATTTT. It yields the protein CASSTGLSGITDTQYF.

In the case of this clone: Given a much more abundant clone one base away, this may be a read error. Other DNA variants within this sample encode the same CDR3. The chain recombines TRBV3-1 with TRBJ1-4, with TRBD1 as a possible D gene (6 bases). The CDR3 runs to 15 residues. The germline V gene encodes CDR1 LGHDT and CDR2 YNNKEL (reference sequence). The V and J ends lost 1 base and 7 bases respectively, with 13 bases between them. In DNA form, the CDR3 reads TGTGCCAGCAGCCAAGCTGGGGGGCACGGTGAAAAACTGTTTTTT. Protein: CASSQAGGHGEKLFF.

This clone showed up many times. The CDR3 here is CASSLKGYTEAFF. As DNA, the CDR3 is TGTGCCAGCAGCTTAAAGGGGTATACTGAAGCTTTCTTT. The rearrangement uses TRBV7-8 and TRBJ1-1; TRBD1 might be the D (5 bases). The V gene lost 2 bases and the J gene lost 5 bases, with 9 bases spanning the gap. The CDR3 has 13 amino acids. CDR1 and CDR2 from the germline V gene are SGHVS and FQNEAQ.

V and J are TRBV24-1 and TRBJ2-2; D possibly corresponds to TRBD1 (6 bases). Germline V gives CDR1 KGHDR, CDR2 SFDVKD. V lost 12 bases to trimming and J lost 1 base, with 11 bases between them. The CDR3 contains 13 residues. CDR3 nucleotides: TGTGCCTCGGGACAAGAGAACACCGGGGAGCTGTTTTTT. Translated, it gives CASGQENTGELFF.

Comment on this clone: A read error may explain this, as a much larger clone is one base away. The chain couples TRBV3-1 to TRBJ1-1; possible D gene TRBD1, 6 bases. This CDR3 region has 14 residues. CDR1 and CDR2 from the germline V gene are LGHDT and YNNKEL (reference sequence). V lost 6 bases to trimming and J lost 5 bases, with 16 bases between them. The CDR3 loop reads CASRLGGGRTEAFF. CDR3 coding DNA: TGTGCCAGCAGACTAGGGGGGGGGAGGACTGAAGCTTTCTTT.

In this sample, this clone turned up many times. The rearrangement joins TRBV7-9 to TRBJ2-5; the match to TRBD1 covers 7 bases. V shed 5 bases, J shed 12 bases, and the junction held 9 bases outside the gene matches. The CDR3 is made up of 12 amino acids. In germline, CDR1 is SEHNR, CDR2 FQNEAQ (reference sequence). CDR3 loop: CASSPQGDVEYF. The CDR3 bases are TGTGCCAGCAGCCCGCAGGGGGACGTTGAGTACTTC.

This clone has a handful of counts. The junction departs from the called germline gene at one end, perhaps through a read error. This chain joins TRBV15 and TRBJ1-5; D uncertain. The CDR3 extends over 15 amino acids. Germline loops: CDR1 LNHNV, CDR2 YYDKDF (reference sequence). CDR3: CATIREAVGNQPQHF. In nucleotides, the CDR3 is TGTGCCACCATCAGAGAGGCAGTGGGCAATCAGCCCCAGCATTTT.

This clone was counted ten times or more. This chain uses TRBV7-3 with TRBJ2-3; TRBD2 is a possible D gene (6 bases). The V end was cut by 3 bases, the J end by 6 bases, with 19 bases between. Germline V gene data show CDR1 as SGHTA and CDR2 as FQGTGA. This CDR3 has 16 residues. DNA of the CDR3: TGTGCCAGCAGCTTCCCGAGGAGGGTGCGGTGGGATACGCAGTATTTT. Translating gives CASSFPRRVRWDTQYF. The whole variable domain, filled in from reference TRBV7-3 and TRBJ2-3, reads GAGVSQTPSNKVTEKGKYVELRCDPISGHTALYWYRQSLGQGPEFLIYFQGTGAADDSGLPNDRFFAVRPEGSVSTLKIQRTERGDSAVYLCASSFPRRVRWDTQYFGPGTRLTVL.

This clone was recorded many times. This chain connects TRBV20-1 to TRBJ2-1, with TRBD2 identical over 11 bases. With 5 bases clipped from V and 4 bases from J, the junction kept 4 bases outside the gene matches. The CDR3 totals 14 residues. From germline, CDR1 is DFQATT and CDR2 SNEGSKA (reference sequence). CDR3 sequence (DNA): TGCAGTGCTCGGGGGACTAGCGGTTACAATGAGCAGTTCTTC. Translating gives CSARGTSGYNEQFF.

There are many counts of this clone. The rearrangement joins TRBV20-1 to TRBJ2-7, with 7 bases aligning to TRBD2. Trimming removed 2 bases from V and 5 bases from J; junction bases left unmatched: 6. The CDR3 covers 13 residues. CDR1 and CDR2 (germline): DFQATT, SNEGSKA (reference sequence). As DNA, the CDR3 is TGCAGTGCTAGAAAGCTAGCGGTGAACGAGCAGTACTTC. This codes for CSARKLAVNEQYF.

This clone was detected a few times. The chain combines TRBV6-2 or TRBV6-3 with TRBJ1-6, with 10 positions matching TRBD1. CDR1 and CDR2 from the germline V gene are MNHEY and SVGEGT. The CDR3 loop spans 15 amino acids. The V gene end was trimmed by 6 bases and the J gene end by 5 bases; junction bases not matched to a gene: 4. The CDR3 is CASSSGQGDNSPLHF. As DNA, the CDR3 is TGTGCCAGCAGCTCAGGACAGGGGGATAATTCACCCCTCCACTTT.

At least ten counts were recorded for this clone. Without the conserved terminal phenylalanine or tryptophan, this CDR3 likely stems from a read error. The chain uses TRBV7-9 and TRBJ2-5, with D perhaps TRBD1 (6 bases). V gave up 5 bases and J gave up 4 bases, with 20 bases separating them. This CDR3 comprises 16 residues. From germline, CDR1 is SEHNR and CDR2 FQNEAQ (reference sequence). The CDR3 bases are TGTGCCAGCAGCCCCCCAGGTGTGGGGGCTGGAGAGACCCAGTACTCC. Its protein is CASSPPGVGAGETQYS.

The sample holds many counts of this clone. The chain has TRBV11-2 and TRBJ2-2, with D hard to call. The germline CDR1 and CDR2 sequences are SGHAT and FQNNGV. V was trimmed by 2 bases and J by 5 bases, leaving 12 bases between them. The length of the CDR3 is 15 residues. CDR3 sequence (DNA): TGTGCCAGCAGCTTACGCCCGGTGGAAACCGGGGAGCTGTTTTTT. Translated, it gives CASSLRPVETGELFF.

A note on this clone: This likely comes from a read error, as the CDR3 has no conserved phenylalanine or tryptophan at its end. Because the CDR3's place on the DNA is in doubt, the DNA is left out and the CDR3 is given as listed by TCRdb. The V call is TRBV28, the J call TRBJ2-5; the table's D call of TRBD1 was not tested on the DNA. The CDR3 is 12 residues long, counting both termini. Germline CDR1 is MDHEN and CDR2 is SYDVKM. CDR3: CASSRRVGTHYV.

A note on this clone: A read error is possible here, since a much larger clone lies one base away. The same CDR3 can be traced to other DNA sequences in this sample. The rearrangement joins TRBV7-9 to TRBJ2-7; 11 bases align to TRBD2. CDR1 is SEHNR and CDR2 is FQNEAQ in the germline V gene (reference sequence). The ends lost 3 bases at V and 10 bases at J; junction bases unmatched: 11. The CDR3 length is 15 residues. The CDR3: CASSLRLAGPYGQYF. CDR3 DNA: TGTGCCAGCAGCTTGCGACTAGCGGGACCCTACGGTCAGTACTTC.